Shown below are 26 T cell receptor beta chains from a single sample sequenced in a study of blood T cell repertoires in COVID-19. TCRdb's table, derived via immunoSEQ multiplex PCR, lists solely in-frame clones and lacks some. Of approximately 25,000 clones in the sample, 55% to 85% were seen once. The specimen was peripheral blood. These receptors were taken from an elderly woman with acute or convalescent COVID-19.

The table lists this clone with a count of one. CDR3 coding DNA: TGTGCCAGCAGAACGGGACAGGCTGAGGGTTTGTATGAGCAGTACTTC. It codes for CASRTGQAEGLYEQYF. This rearrangement joins TRBV6-6 to TRBJ2-7, with TRBD1 matching over 8 bases. CDR3 length equals 16 residues. The germline V gene has CDR1 MNHNY and CDR2 SVGAGI (reference sequence). The junction had 17 bases not matched to a gene; V was cut back by 6 bases and J by 7 bases.

A few counts support this clone. This sequence joins TRBV5-1 and TRBJ2-7, with 7 positions matching TRBD2. Germline-derived CDR1 and CDR2 are SGHRS and YFSETQ. V shed 4 bases, J shed 1 base, and the junction held 11 bases outside the gene matches. There are 16 residues in the CDR3. The CDR3 DNA sequence: TGCGCCAGCAGCGCTAGACGATCTAGCGGATCCTACGAGCAGTACTTC. Its translation: CASSARRSSGSYEQYF.

This chain connects TRBV5-4 to TRBJ2-5, with 9 bases lining up with TRBD1. The junction had 9 bases not matched to a gene; V was cut back by 4 bases and J by 5 bases. The CDR3 has 15 amino acids. Germline V lookup: CDR1 SGHNT, CDR2 YYREEE (reference sequence). This CDR3 is CASSPGGGTGETQYF. In DNA, the CDR3 is TGTGCCAGCAGCCCCGGGGGAGGGACAGGGGAGACCCAGTACTTC.

This rearrangement joins TRBV5-1 to TRBJ1-1; 8 nucleotides align to TRBD1. Germline-derived CDR1 and CDR2 are SGHRS and YFSETQ. The J segment lost 8 bases and the V segment lost 3 bases, leaving 6 bases of the junction unmatched. The CDR3 runs to 13 residues. The CDR3 DNA follows: TGCGCCAGCAGCTCGACCGACAGGGGCGAAGCTTTCTTT. Translating it yields CASSSTDRGEAFF.

The V gene is TRBV5-6, the J gene TRBJ1-5; no clear D. The CDR3 sequence is 14 residues long. V was clipped by 0 bases and J by 7 bases, with 11 bases between them. Per germline, CDR1 SGHDT and CDR2 YYEEEE. The CDR3 reads CASSLGPGEQPQHF. Written as DNA, the CDR3 is TGTGCCAGCAGCTTGGGCCCCGGGGAACAGCCCCAGCATTTT.

This clone turned up a few times. This rearrangement joins TRBV7-9 to TRBJ1-4; the D gene is possibly TRBD1 (6 bases). V was clipped by 3 bases and J by 13 bases, with 12 bases between them. Per germline, CDR1 SEHNR and CDR2 FQNEAQ (reference sequence). The CDR3 is made up of 12 amino acids. CDR3 sequence reads: CASSFTVTGLFF. DNA for the CDR3: TGTGCCAGCAGCTTCACCGTGACAGGACTGTTTTTT.

This clone was found a few times. This chain joins TRBV25-1 and TRBJ1-2, with a possible D match to TRBD1 (5 bases). Trimming took off 5 bases at V and 8 bases at J, with 12 bases between the two ends. The CDR3 extends over 12 amino acids. The V gene's germline CDR1 is MGHDK and CDR2 SYGVNS. Here the CDR3 reads CASSPQGVGYTF. CDR3 nucleotide sequence: TGTGCCAGCAGTCCTCAGGGCGTAGGCTACACCTTC.

The chain employs TRBV7-3 and TRBJ2-1; D may be TRBD1 (6 bases). The germline CDR1 and CDR2 sequences are SGHTA and FQGTGA. CDR3 size: 15 residues. V shed 5 bases and J shed 10 bases, with 21 bases lying between them. For the CDR3, the DNA is TGTGCCAGCAGCCCCCTAGGGGCCCCTGGGGGCGAGCAGTTCTTC. The encoded protein is CASSPLGAPGGEQFF.

This chain uses TRBV7-2 with TRBJ1-1; D might be TRBD1 (5 bases). Trimming stripped 5 bases from V and 0 bases from J, with 13 bases between. Germline V gene lookup returns CDR1 SGHTA and CDR2 FQGNSA. This CDR3 is built from 15 residues. The CDR3 bases are TGTGCCAGCAGCCCCTCTGGGGCTGTGAACACTGAAGCTTTCTTT. Translation gives CASSPSGAVNTEAFF.

The V call is TRBV5-1, the J call TRBJ1-1; 7 bases agree with TRBD1. Germline-derived CDR1 and CDR2 are SGHRS and YFSETQ. V trimming: 1 base; J trimming: 1 base; junction bases outside the gene matches: 7. The CDR3 length is 16 residues. The CDR3 nucleotides are TGCGCCAGCAGCTTGCTAGGGGGCACCCCGAACACTGAAGCTTTCTTT. As protein: CASSLLGGTPNTEAFF.

The rearrangement uses TRBV18 and TRBJ2-4, with D tentatively TRBD1 (6 bases). With 2 bases removed from V and 6 bases from J, the gap between germline ends came to 11 bases. The V gene's germline CDR1 is KGHSH and CDR2 LQKENI. This CDR3 has 14 residues. The CDR3 DNA is TGTGCCAGCTCACCAATCTCGGACAGAAACATTCAGTACTTC. It translates to CASSPISDRNIQYF.

The chain is built from TRBV19 and TRBJ2-5, with TRBD1 matching over 10 bases. CDR1 LNHDA and CDR2 SQIVND come from the germline V gene (reference sequence). The CDR3 loop spans 16 amino acids. Losses at the gene ends were 4 bases for V and 5 bases for J; bases not matched to a gene: 10. The CDR3 DNA is TGTGCCAGTAGTACGACCTCGACAGGGGGCTGGGAGACCCAGTACTTC. Amino acids: CASSTTSTGGWETQYF. The full variable domain, with the rest looked up from reference TRBV19 and TRBJ2-5, is DGGITQSPKYLFRKEGQNVTLSCEQNLNHDAMYWYRQDPGQGLRLIYYSQIVNDFQKGDIAEGYSVSREKKESFPLTVTSAQKNPTAFYLCASSTTSTGGWETQYFGPGTRLLVL.

The rearrangement joins TRBV19 to TRBJ2-1; 16 nucleotides match TRBD2. Germline trimming cut 10 bases from V and 2 bases from J; bases unmatched to any gene: 2. From germline, CDR1 is LNHDA and CDR2 SQIVND (reference sequence). This CDR3 contains 15 residues. CDR3 DNA sequence: TGTGCCACGGGACTAGCGGGGGGGCCCTACAATGAGCAGTTCTTC. Protein: CATGLAGGPYNEQFF.

This chain joins TRBV28 and TRBJ1-6; D uncertain. Trimming shortened V by 6 bases and J by 0 bases, and 9 bases separated the two germline ends. This CDR3 contains 15 residues. Germline CDR1 and CDR2: MDHEN and SYDVKM. CDR3: CASSRRGSYNSPLHF. In nucleotides, the CDR3 is TGTGCCAGCAGCCGTCGGGGCTCCTATAATTCACCCCTCCACTTT.

J is TRBJ2-3 and V is TRBV7-2; 7 bases fit TRBD2. V shed 2 bases, J shed 1 base, and the junction held 6 bases outside the gene matches. The CDR3 consists of 16 residues. CDR1 SGHTA and CDR2 FQGNSA come from the germline V gene. The CDR3: CASSLWRAGGTDTQYF. CDR3 coding DNA: TGTGCCAGCAGCTTATGGCGGGCGGGAGGCACAGATACGCAGTATTTT.

This clone was seen more than once but under ten times. The chain couples TRBV12-3 or TRBV12-4 to TRBJ2-7; no reliable D call. V was clipped by 3 bases and J by 0 bases, with 6 bases between them. This CDR3 spans 13 amino acids. The CDR3 spells CASSFKSSYEQYF. The DNA of the CDR3 is TGTGCCAGCAGTTTTAAGAGCTCCTACGAGCAGTACTTC.

The gene calls are TRBV5-1 and TRBJ1-1; D is perhaps TRBD1 (6 bases). The V end was cut by 2 bases, the J end by 2 bases, with 13 bases between. There are 15 residues in the CDR3. Germline V gene sequence: CDR1 SGHRS, CDR2 YFSETQ. The CDR3 protein is CASSLQGSVNTEAFF. CDR3 in DNA: TGCGCCAGCAGCTTACAGGGTTCAGTAAACACTGAAGCTTTCTTT.

The V call is TRBV27, the J call TRBJ2-5; D is unclear. The CDR3 has 14 residues. CDR1 MNHEY and CDR2 SMNVEV come from the germline V gene (reference sequence). V was trimmed by 5 bases and J by 2 bases, leaving 12 bases between them. The CDR3 reads CASSPRSVQETQYF. Here the CDR3 DNA reads TGTGCCAGCAGTCCCCGGTCGGTTCAAGAGACCCAGTACTTC.

This sequence joins TRBV30 and TRBJ1-6; a weak D match, TRBD1 (6 bases). The length of the CDR3 is 13 residues. Trimming stripped 7 bases from V and 7 bases from J, with 14 bases between. The germline V gene encodes CDR1 GTSNPN and CDR2 SVGIG (reference sequence). CDR3 region: CAYSGHLNSPLHF. DNA of the CDR3: TGTGCCTATTCGGGACACCTAAATTCACCCCTCCACTTT.

The chain is built from TRBV4-1 and TRBJ2-1; possibly TRBD2 for D (5 bases). Germline-derived CDR1 and CDR2 are MGHRA and YSYEKL. V lost 4 bases and J 4 bases, leaving 17 bases between the germline ends. The CDR3 spans 16 residues. This CDR3 is CASSPSVRVGYNEQFF. Written as DNA, the CDR3 is TGCGCCAGCAGCCCGTCAGTGCGGGTGGGGTACAATGAGCAGTTCTTC.

The chain joins TRBV3-1 (or the pseudogene TRBV3-2) to TRBJ2-1, with TRBD2 identical over 9 bases. The V and J ends lost 3 bases and 7 bases, in that order; junction bases with no gene match: 7. The CDR3 length is 15 residues. The germline V gene has CDR1 LGHDT and CDR2 YNNKEL (reference sequence). Here the CDR3 reads CASSHWDLAGNEQFF. As DNA, the CDR3 is TGTGCCAGCAGCCACTGGGACCTAGCGGGAAATGAGCAGTTCTTC.

This sequence joins TRBV10-1 and TRBJ2-3; possible D gene TRBD2, 6 bases. The CDR3 has 17 amino acids. Germline V lookup: CDR1 WNHNN, CDR2 SYGVQD (reference sequence). The V gene lost 0 bases and the J gene lost 4 bases, with 17 bases spanning the gap. CDR3 nucleotides: TGCGCCAGCAGTGAGTCGACTCGGGCGGGGCGCGCAGATACGCAGTATTTT. Translating it yields CASSESTRAGRADTQYF.

This rearrangement joins TRBV5-1 to TRBJ2-7; 8 bases are shared with TRBD2. The CDR3 length is 14 residues. Germline CDR1 is SGHRS and CDR2 is YFSETQ. V trimming: 2 bases; J trimming: 3 bases; junction bases outside the gene matches: 4. CDR3 in DNA: TGCGCCAGCAGCTTCAGCGGGGGCAGCTACGAGCAGTACTTC. It is translated as CASSFSGGSYEQYF.

The DNA for the CDR3 is TGTGCCATCAGTGAGTCGGCCGCAGGGGTGGTGCGCCACGAGCAGTACTTC. Translating it yields CAISESAAGVVRHEQYF. The genes are TRBV10-3 and TRBJ2-7; the D gene is possibly TRBD1 (6 bases). V gave up 0 bases and J gave up 5 bases, with 20 bases separating them. CDR3 length equals 17 residues. The V gene's germline CDR1 is ENHRY and CDR2 SYGVKD.

The J gene is TRBJ1-1, the V gene TRBV28; D may be TRBD1 (6 bases). Germline V gene sequence: CDR1 MDHEN, CDR2 SYDVKM. The CDR3 contains 15 residues. Trimming shortened V by 8 bases and J by 7 bases, and 23 bases separated the two germline ends. The CDR3 sequence: CASRGGRDVNDEAFF. The DNA for the CDR3 is TGTGCCAGCCGAGGGGGACGAGACGTGAACGATGAAGCTTTCTTT.

This chain uses TRBV27 with TRBJ1-5; weak D call: TRBD1 (5 bases). Trimming removed 6 bases from V and 7 bases from J, with 19 bases in between. The CDR3 has 15 amino acids. Germline V gene sequence: CDR1 MNHEY, CDR2 SMNVEV (reference sequence). The CDR3 loop reads CASSSGAAGRQPQHF. The CDR3 nucleotides are TGTGCCAGCAGCTCCGGAGCGGCAGGGAGGCAGCCCCAGCATTTT.